The next 16 T cell receptor beta chains were all read from a single sample in a study of OX40 agonist ivuxolimab in advanced cancers. This table comes from immunoSEQ multiplex PCR, and its TCRdb copy is limited to in-frame clones, with some not included. The sample carries about 64,000 clones, about 88% recorded once. The sample consisted of CD4+ or CD8+ T cells sorted from blood, taken in a trial of the OX40 agonist ivuxolimab. The receptors shown here come from an adult with an advanced solid tumor such as melanoma, head and neck, liver or kidney cancer.

The genes are TRBV2 and TRBJ2-5; no clear D. CDR3 length: 13 residues. V was shortened by 1 base and J by 5 bases, with 8 bases between the two germline ends. The V gene's germline CDR1 is SNHLY and CDR2 FYNNEI. The CDR3 loop reads CASSEDTAETQYF. The CDR3, as DNA: TGTGCCAGCAGTGAAGACACAGCGGAGACCCAGTACTTC.

The chain combines TRBV9 with TRBJ2-1; D perhaps matches TRBD1 (6 bases). The germline V gene encodes CDR1 SGDLS and CDR2 YYNGEE. V was clipped by 4 bases and J by 5 bases, with 7 bases between them. CDR3 length: 12 amino acids. In DNA form, the CDR3 reads TGTGCCAGCAGCAAGGGGGACAATGAGCAGTTCTTC. This encodes CASSKGDNEQFF.

The chain recombines TRBV7-3 with TRBJ2-3; the match to TRBD1 covers 8 bases. This CDR3 is 15 amino acids long. Germline CDR1 reads SGHTA; CDR2 reads FQGTGA. The J segment lost 1 base and the V segment lost 5 bases, leaving 5 bases of the junction unmatched. CDR3 residues: CASSQTGARTDTQYF. CDR3 nucleotides: TGTGCCAGCAGCCAGACAGGGGCCCGCACAGATACGCAGTATTTT.

This clone was observed once. The rearrangement uses TRBV6-5 and TRBJ2-3; possibly TRBD1 for D (6 bases). Trimming took 5 bases from V and 0 from J, leaving 12 bases between them. The CDR3 totals 15 residues. Germline values: CDR1 MNHEY, CDR2 SVGAGI. The CDR3 nucleotides read TGTGCCAGCAGTCTACAGGGTACTAGCACAGATACGCAGTATTTT. Protein product: CASSLQGTSTDTQYF.

This sequence joins TRBV18 and TRBJ2-3; 8 bases align to TRBD1. The J segment lost 3 bases and the V segment lost 4 bases, leaving 3 bases of the junction unmatched. Germline assignment: CDR1 KGHSH and CDR2 LQKENI. The CDR3 totals 14 residues. The CDR3 coding sequence is TGTGCCAGCTCACGGACAGGGAATACAGATACGCAGTATTTT. Amino acids: CASSRTGNTDTQYF.

V and J are TRBV7-9 and TRBJ2-1, with a weak D call TRBD2 (5 bases). CDR3 size: 17 residues. CDR1 is SEHNR and CDR2 is FQNEAQ in the germline V gene (reference sequence). Trimming stripped 3 bases from V and 7 bases from J, with 22 bases between. CDR3 sequence reads: CASSFFMWIRGLNEQFF. The CDR3 DNA is TGTGCCAGCAGCTTTTTTATGTGGATCCGAGGACTTAATGAGCAGTTCTTC.

DNA of the CDR3: TGTGCCAGCAGCAAAGGGGGACAGGGAGACACAGATACGCAGTATTTT. It specifies CASSKGGQGDTDTQYF. J is TRBJ2-3 and V is TRBV7-3; 9 bases are shared with TRBD1. The CDR3 has 16 amino acids. Germline CDR1 is SGHTA and CDR2 is FQGTGA. J was trimmed by 2 bases and V by 5 bases; bases with no gene match: 8. Supplemented by reference TRBV7-3 and TRBJ2-3, the full variable domain reads GAGVSQTPSNKVTEKGKYVELRCDPISGHTALYWYRQSLGQGPEFLIYFQGTGAADDSGLPNDRFFAVRPEGSVSTLKIQRTERGDSAVYLCASSKGGQGDTDTQYFGPGTRLTVL.

The V call is TRBV18, the J call TRBJ1-1; TRBD1 is a possible D gene (6 bases). There are 13 residues in the CDR3. Per the germline V gene, CDR1 is KGHSH and CDR2 is LQKENI. With 2 bases removed from V and 7 bases from J, the gap between germline ends came to 11 bases. The DNA for the CDR3 is TGTGCCAGCTCACCAGGGTTACAGGGTGAAGCTTTCTTT. Its protein product is CASSPGLQGEAFF.

The rearrangement links TRBV28 to TRBJ2-3; TRBD2 agrees at 13 bases. CDR1 is MDHEN, CDR2 SYDVKM, per germline. Trimming removed 2 bases from V and 7 bases from J; junction bases left unmatched: 9. This CDR3 is 17 amino acids long. The DNA of the CDR3 is TGTGCCAGCAGTTTACCCACTAGCGGGGGGGCGGAAAATACGCAGTATTTT. The encoded protein is CASSLPTSGGAENTQYF.

This chain joins TRBV28 and TRBJ1-1; D unclear. The CDR3 runs 11 residues. The V gene's germline CDR1 is MDHEN and CDR2 SYDVKM. The V end lost 6 bases, the J end lost 7 bases, and 9 bases lay between the germline ends. CDR3 in amino acids: CASRLASEAFF. CDR3 in DNA: TGTGCCAGCAGGCTGGCCAGTGAAGCTTTCTTT.

The chain links TRBV6-5 to TRBJ2-1; TRBD2 matches 10 bases. Losses at the gene ends were 7 bases for V and 10 bases for J; bases not matched to a gene: 10. CDR3 length equals 14 residues. Germline V gene data show CDR1 as MNHEY and CDR2 as SVGAGI. The CDR3 is CASKGASGSEEQFF. CDR3 nucleotide sequence: TGTGCCAGCAAAGGGGCTAGCGGGAGCGAAGAGCAGTTCTTC.

The genes are TRBV5-5 and TRBJ1-1; tentative D call: TRBD1 (6 bases). The ends were cut back, 3 bases at V and 5 bases at J, with 17 bases in the middle. The germline V gene has CDR1 SGHKS and CDR2 YYEKEE (reference sequence). CDR3 length: 15 residues. Here the CDR3 DNA reads TGTGCCAGCAGCTCGCCTGGGGGCTCCGGTACTGAAGCTTTCTTT. Amino acids: CASSSPGGSGTEAFF.

The chain couples TRBV19 to TRBJ2-2; weak D call: TRBD2 (5 bases). Looked up from germline, CDR1 is LNHDA and CDR2 is SQIVND (reference sequence). V was clipped by 6 bases and J by 4 bases, with 12 bases between them. This CDR3 spans 14 amino acids. The CDR3 DNA follows: TGTGCCAGTAGCAGAGGACTGTCCACCGGGGAGCTGTTTTTT. Translated, it gives CASSRGLSTGELFF. The full variable domain, in which reference TRBV19 and TRBJ2-2 provide the parts outside the CDR3, is DGGITQSPKYLFRKEGQNVTLSCEQNLNHDAMYWYRQDPGQGLRLIYYSQIVNDFQKGDIAEGYSVSREKKESFPLTVTSAQKNPTAFYLCASSRGLSTGELFFGEGSRLTVL.

The chain couples TRBV10-3 to TRBJ2-7; D may be TRBD1 (6 bases). Germline loops: CDR1 ENHRY, CDR2 SYGVKD. V lost 8 bases to trimming and J lost 2 bases, with 19 bases between them. CDR3 length: 15 amino acids. The CDR3 protein is CAIGAQTGMTYEQYF. The CDR3 DNA is TGTGCCATCGGAGCCCAGACAGGTATGACCTACGAGCAGTACTTC.

The rearrangement links TRBV6-1 to TRBJ1-1; D not resolved. CDR3 length: 13 residues. Deletions cut 4 bases from V and 3 bases from J, with 9 bases between. Germline-derived CDR1 and CDR2 are MNHNS and SASEGT. The CDR3 coding sequence is TGTGCCAGCAGTGCCGCCCAGGACACTGAAGCTTTCTTT. This translates into CASSAAQDTEAFF.

The rearrangement joins TRBV18 to TRBJ2-7; the D is unclear. V lost 5 bases, J lost 3 bases, and 8 bases lay in between. Germline V gene sequence: CDR1 KGHSH, CDR2 LQKENI. The CDR3 spans 12 residues. The DNA of the CDR3 is TGTGCCAGCTCATCCAACCTCTACGAGCAGTACTTC. Encoded protein: CASSSNLYEQYF.